The sequence of this TCR beta chain was determined in a study of blood T cells in healthy people across ages. Findings and limits, study-wide: Considered underestimates were the diversity estimates obtained from one million T cells.

Together with a sample-barcoded 5' primer, a J-beta primer mix was included in a second PCR lasting about 7 to 11 cycles. TCRdb reprocessed the 5' RACE reads with MiXCR, giving one entry per CDR3 protein. The table records hundreds of thousands of distinct CDR3 sequences, more than 20% of them present only once. To note about this clonotype: Its antigen is undetermined.

A further study also used this sample, focusing on T cells of mothers and their children. That report adds: Donation involved three healthy Caucasian mothers and the six children that they had. A slight, non-significant increase in overlap was found for related mother-child pairs relative to unrelated pairs.

The sample was blood. This receptor was obtained from a boy aged 5 to 17 in good health.

In nucleotides, the CDR3 is TGTGCCATCCTCGGGGGGACCCAAGAGACCCAGTACTTC. This translates into CAILGGTQETQYF. The V and J genes are TRBV2 and TRBJ2-5; 7 bases agree with TRBD2. The germline V gene encodes CDR1 SNHLY and CDR2 FYNNEI. V lost 10 bases and J lost 1; bases outside the gene matches: 6. The CDR3 has 13 residues.